This T cell receptor beta chain is drawn from a study of vaccination effects on CD4 cells after COVID-19. To note about this clone: Antigen specificity is unknown.

Assay: immunoSEQ multiplex PCR; the TCRdb copy retains only in-frame clones and omits some. The sample lists about 41,000 clones, about two thirds occurring once. Study results and limitations: The study found that only 1 of 255 vaccine-induced clones from healthy vaccinees cross-reacted with common cold coronaviruses.

CD4+ T cells specific for antigen were expanded with viral peptide pools by the ViraFEST assay before sequencing. With approximately 10 days of culture completed, CD4+ T cells were isolated. In the vaccine recipients, nucleocapsid antibodies were negative and there was no prior SARS-CoV-2 infection. The sample consisted of CD4+ T cells from PBMCs cultured with HCoV-OC43 spike peptides, taken before COVID-19 vaccination. The subset is: HCoV-OC43 spike overlapping peptide pool stimulation. This sequence was found in a human donor who received a COVID-19 vaccine.

CDR3 sequence: CASSYSAGGDYTF. CDR3 nucleotide sequence: TGTGCCAGCAGTTACTCGGCAGGGGGCGACTACACCTTC. J is TRBJ1-2 and V is TRBV6-5; TRBD1 matches 8 bases. CDR3 length: 13 amino acids. Germline V CDR1 and CDR2: MNHEY, SVGAGI. With 0 bases clipped from V and 10 bases from J, the junction kept 4 bases outside the gene matches.